The sequence of this T cell receptor beta chain was determined in a study of T cells in Graves' hyperthyroidism and ophthalmopathy. Whole-study results and caveats: Blood also held most thyroid clonotypes expanded beyond 0.001.

This clonotype was seen many times. The antigen is unknown. The length of the CDR3 is 15 residues. V lost 6 bases and J lost 5; bases outside the gene matches: 10. The germline V gene encodes CDR1 MNHEY and CDR2 SVGEGT. RNA transcripts served as the template for amplifying TCR beta CDR3 regions. With the HTBI primer set, the TCR CDR3 went through a first round of RT-PCR. Using its own MiXCR run on the multiplex PCR reads, TCRdb lists one record per CDR3 protein. The sample has approximately 400,000 distinct CDR3 sequences; approximately 13% are singletons. The sequenced sample was blood. This TCR derives from a man aged 25 to 40 with Graves' hyperthyroidism that later progressed to Graves' ophthalmopathy. V is TRBV6-2 or TRBV6-3 and J is TRBJ2-3; 8 nucleotides agree with TRBD2. As DNA, the CDR3 is TGTGCCAGCAGAATAGCGGGGACCGCGGGAGATACGCAGTATTTT. It is translated as CASRIAGTAGDTQYF.